The 9 T cell receptor beta chains reported below all come from one sample, sequenced in a study of CD8+ T cells in alopecia areata. RNA extraction and reverse transcription yielded cDNA as sequencing template. Sequenced by immunoSEQ multiplex PCR; TCRdb stores in-frame clones only, minus some. The sample has 100,000 to 150,000 clones; around 48% are singletons. Specimen: NKG2D-low CD8+ T cells sorted from blood. The receptors derive from a human donor with alopecia areata.

This clone was seen only once. This rearrangement joins TRBV30 to TRBJ2-5; perhaps D is TRBD1 or TRBD2 (5 bases each). From germline, CDR1 is GTSNPN and CDR2 SVGIG (reference sequence). CDR3 length equals 13 residues. V lost 2 bases, J lost 1 base, and 8 bases lay in between. The CDR3 DNA follows: TGTGCCTGGAGTATCGGGGCCCAAGAGACCCAGTACTTC. It yields the protein CAWSIGAQETQYF.

The CDR3 reads CSVEERVRRNTGELFF. The CDR3 DNA reads as TGCAGCGTTGAAGAGAGGGTCCGACGGAACACCGGGGAGCTGTTTTTT. The gene calls are TRBV29-1 and TRBJ2-2; D is perhaps TRBD2 (5 bases). This CDR3 is built from 16 residues. V lost 0 bases to trimming and J lost 1 base, with 12 bases between them. Germline V lookup: CDR1 SQVTM, CDR2 ANQGSEA.

The rearrangement joins TRBV6-1 to TRBJ2-3; 12 bases are a match to TRBD2. With 1 base clipped from V and 4 bases from J, the junction kept 3 bases outside the gene matches. Germline CDR1 and CDR2: MNHNS and SASEGT. The CDR3 runs 16 residues. CDR3 protein: CASSEGTSGIADTQYF. The CDR3 nucleotides are TGTGCCAGCAGTGAAGGGACTAGCGGGATCGCAGATACGCAGTATTTT.

This chain links TRBV11-2 with TRBJ2-5; TRBD2 matches 14 bases. Per germline, CDR1 SGHAT and CDR2 FQNNGV. The junction had 15 bases not matched to a gene; V was cut back by 10 bases and J by 5 bases. This CDR3 region has 17 residues. As DNA, the CDR3 is TGTGCCACCAGATCCGGGACTAGCGGGGGAGATAAGGAGACCCAGTACTTC. This gives the protein CATRSGTSGGDKETQYF.

This clone was picked up a small number of times. The same CDR3 arises from other DNA sequences in this sample as well. V usage is TRBV29-1 and J usage is TRBJ2-2; D is ambiguous. CDR1 is SQVTM and CDR2 is ANQGSEA in the germline V gene. The CDR3 runs 11 residues. Trimming shortened V by 3 bases and J by 5 bases, and 4 bases separated the two germline ends. CDR3: CSVDLTGELFF. CDR3 sequence (DNA): TGCAGCGTTGATCTTACCGGGGAGCTGTTTTTT.

The V call is TRBV30, the J call TRBJ1-1; no reliable D call. Germline CDR1 is GTSNPN and CDR2 is SVGIG (reference sequence). V lost 2 bases to trimming and J lost 8 bases, with 9 bases between them. This CDR3 has 11 residues. Here the CDR3 reads CAWSYTLEAFF. The DNA of the CDR3 is TGTGCCTGGAGTTATACTCTGGAAGCTTTCTTT.

V is TRBV6-1 and J is TRBJ1-6; TRBD1 is a possible D gene (6 bases). V lost 4 bases to trimming and J lost 0 bases, with 10 bases between them. This CDR3 region has 16 residues. Looked up from germline, CDR1 is MNHNS and CDR2 is SASEGT. The CDR3 sequence: CASSGTASSYNSPLHF. CDR3 DNA: TGTGCCAGCAGTGGGACAGCGAGCTCCTATAATTCACCCCTCCACTTT.

The chain links TRBV6-5 to TRBJ1-4; D is undetermined. The CDR3 extends over 15 amino acids. CDR1 MNHEY and CDR2 SVGAGI come from the germline V gene. V was trimmed by 2 bases and J by 3 bases, leaving 10 bases between them. CDR3 nucleotides: TGTGCCAGCAGTTACACAGTTACGGCTAATGAAAAACTGTTTTTT. The encoded protein is CASSYTVTANEKLFF.

The V call is TRBV29-1, the J call TRBJ2-3; D is possibly TRBD1 (6 bases). From germline, CDR1 is SQVTM and CDR2 ANQGSEA. V lost 4 bases, J lost 2 bases, and 10 bases lay in between. CDR3 length: 13 amino acids. Here the CDR3 DNA reads TGCAGCGTTGTCGACAGGATCACAGATACGCAGTATTTT. Translation: CSVVDRITDTQYF.